These 17 T cell receptor beta chains share one sample of origin, sequenced in a study of T cells in Graves' hyperthyroidism and ophthalmopathy. Template material for amplifying TCR beta CDR3 regions consisted of RNA transcripts. HTBI primers were used for first-round RT-PCR of the TCR CDR3. Each CDR3 protein gets one entry after TCRdb re-called the multiplex PCR reads with MiXCR. This sample yields roughly 570,000 distinct CDR3 sequences, of which 35% to 55% are seen a single time; 19% belongs to the top ten. The source material was peripheral blood or thyroid tissue (not recorded which). The source is an adult woman with Graves' disease, either hyperthyroidism or ophthalmopathy (not recorded which).

The chain has TRBV10-3 and TRBJ1-1; TRBD1 matches 10 bases. V was pared by 7 bases and J by 5 bases, with 10 bases of the junction left unmatched. The CDR3 sequence is 15 residues long. Germline CDR1 reads ENHRY; CDR2 reads SYGVKD. The CDR3 reads CAITKTGGPGTEAFF. The CDR3 DNA reads TGTGCCATCACAAAGACAGGGGGCCCGGGAACTGAAGCTTTCTTT.

The V and J genes are TRBV10-3 and TRBJ2-5; TRBD1 matches 10 bases. The germline CDR1 and CDR2 sequences are ENHRY and SYGVKD. CDR3 length equals 14 residues. V trimming: 9 bases; J trimming: 5 bases; junction bases outside the gene matches: 9. Written as DNA, the CDR3 is TGTGCCATTGAGGACAGGGGGATGATGGAGACCCAGTACTTC. Translation: CAIEDRGMMETQYF.

The sample holds many counts of this clonotype. V is TRBV7-9 and J is TRBJ1-3, with 10 bases fitting TRBD1. Germline CDR1 SEHNR, CDR2 FQNEAQ (reference sequence). This CDR3 has 15 amino acids. The trim removed 4 bases at V and 5 bases at J, leaving 5 bases unmatched. CDR3 sequence (DNA): TGTGCCAGCAGCTCCGGGACAGGGGATCGAAACACCATATATTTT. Translating it yields CASSSGTGDRNTIYF.

This clonotype came up many times. The genes are TRBV7-2 and TRBJ2-7; no clear D. Germline assignment: CDR1 SGHTA and CDR2 FQGNSA. The V end was cut by 6 bases, the J end by 2 bases, with 11 bases between. This CDR3 region has 13 residues. For the CDR3, the DNA is TGTGCCAGCAGTTTGGCCAGGCCCTACGAGCAGTACTTC. It is translated as CASSLARPYEQYF.

This clonotype was observed many times. The gene calls are TRBV15 and TRBJ1-5, with a tentative D call TRBD1 (5 bases). The V end was cut by 0 bases, the J end by 0 bases, with 12 bases between. The CDR3 runs to 17 residues. The germline V gene encodes CDR1 LNHNV and CDR2 YYDKDF (reference sequence). CDR3 nucleotides: TGTGCCACCAGCAGAGATATACGCAGGGATAGCAATCAGCCCCAGCATTTT. Protein: CATSRDIRRDSNQPQHF. Based on the CDR3 plus reference TRBV15 and TRBJ1-5, the full variable domain is DAMVIQNPRYQVTQFGKPVTLSCSQTLNHNVMYWYQQKSSQAPKLLFHYYDKDFNNEADTPDNFQSRRPNTSFCFLDIRSPGLGDTAMYLCATSRDIRRDSNQPQHFGDGTRLSIL.

This sequence joins TRBV7-3 and TRBJ1-3; D is undetermined. V dropped 4 bases and J dropped 10 bases, with 11 bases sitting between them. The germline gives CDR1 SGHTA, CDR2 FQGTGA. CDR3 size: 12 residues. CDR3 in amino acids: CASSSGRNTIYF. The CDR3 DNA is TGTGCCAGCAGCTCCGGCAGGAATACCATATATTTT.

In its sample, this clonotype was seen many times. The chain couples TRBV5-1 to TRBJ2-7; TRBD2 might be the D (5 bases). The germline CDR1 and CDR2 sequences are SGHRS and YFSETQ. The CDR3 is made up of 13 amino acids. V was clipped by 2 bases and J by 1 base, with 7 bases between them. This CDR3 is CASSFAGSYEQYF. Here the CDR3 DNA reads TGCGCCAGCAGCTTTGCGGGTTCCTACGAGCAGTACTTC.

This clonotype came up many times. The gene calls are TRBV20-1 and TRBJ1-1; D unclear. Germline CDR1 DFQATT, CDR2 SNEGSKA (reference sequence). The CDR3 runs 15 residues. The V end lost 1 base, the J end lost 3 bases, and 15 bases lay between the germline ends. The CDR3 sequence: CSARAPARGDTEAFF. DNA of the CDR3: TGCAGTGCTAGAGCCCCGGCCAGAGGAGACACTGAAGCTTTCTTT.

There are many counts of this clonotype. The chain has TRBV12-3 or TRBV12-4 and TRBJ1-1; weak D call: TRBD1 (5 bases). The CDR3 loop spans 13 amino acids. The V end lost 6 bases, the J end lost 3 bases, and 11 bases lay between the germline ends. CDR3: CASRQDSYTEAFF. The CDR3 region has the DNA TGTGCCAGCAGGCAAGACAGCTACACTGAAGCTTTCTTT.

This clonotype showed up many times. The chain uses TRBV7-2 and TRBJ2-7; 7 bases are a match to TRBD2. CDR1 and CDR2 (germline): SGHTA, FQGNSA. This CDR3 is built from 15 residues. The V segment lost 2 bases and the J segment 4 bases; nucleotides outside the gene matches: 8. The CDR3 spells CASSLTRRGRYEQYF. The CDR3 DNA reads TGTGCCAGCAGCTTAACTAGGCGGGGGAGGTACGAGCAGTACTTC.

V and J are TRBV13 and TRBJ1-3; the D is unclear. V lost 0 bases and J 4 bases, leaving 4 bases between the germline ends. CDR3 length: 13 amino acids. Germline V lookup: CDR1 PRHDT, CDR2 FYEKMQ (reference sequence). Here the CDR3 reads CASSLGMGNTIYF. In DNA, the CDR3 is TGTGCCAGCAGCTTAGGCATGGGAAACACCATATATTTT.

The V call is TRBV6-5, the J call TRBJ1-4; the D is unclear. The germline V gene has CDR1 MNHEY and CDR2 SVGAGI. The ends were cut back, 6 bases at V and 10 bases at J, with 15 bases in the middle. The CDR3 extends over 13 amino acids. This chain's CDR3 is CASRRRTSGKLFF. CDR3 nucleotide sequence: TGTGCCAGCAGACGACGGACCTCTGGAAAACTGTTTTTT.

There are a few counts of this clonotype. The chain recombines TRBV9 with TRBJ1-3, with TRBD1 matching 7 bases. Germline CDR1 reads SGDLS; CDR2 reads YYNGEE. V dropped 6 bases and J dropped 0; count of bases not matched to a gene: 3. The CDR3 consists of 14 residues. The CDR3 DNA sequence: TGTGCCAGCAAAGGGGGCTACTCTGGAAACACCATATATTTT. Protein product: CASKGGYSGNTIYF.

J is TRBJ1-1 and V is TRBV9; 7 nucleotides line up with TRBD1. Germline lookup yields CDR1 SGDLS and CDR2 YYNGEE. This CDR3 region has 16 residues. V trimming: 4 bases; J trimming: 0 bases; junction bases outside the gene matches: 9. CDR3: CASSSPTGAVNTEAFF. The CDR3 bases are TGTGCCAGCAGCAGCCCCACAGGGGCCGTGAACACTGAAGCTTTCTTT.

The sample holds many counts of this clonotype. The V and J genes are TRBV2 and TRBJ1-1, with unresolved D. There are 14 residues in the CDR3. The ends were cut back, 6 bases at V and 2 bases at J, with 13 bases in the middle. Germline loops: CDR1 SNHLY, CDR2 FYNNEI. This CDR3 reads CASRSGDYNTEAFF. CDR3 nucleotide sequence: TGTGCCAGCAGGTCTGGAGACTACAACACTGAAGCTTTCTTT.

In its sample, this clonotype was seen many times. One end of the junction does not line up with germline, which may come from a read error. The chain combines TRBV4-1 with TRBJ2-7; D is tentatively TRBD1 or TRBD2 (5 bases each). This CDR3 region has 15 residues. Looked up from germline, CDR1 is MGHRA and CDR2 is YSYEKL. In nucleotides, the CDR3 is TGTGCCAGCAGTACCCGGGACGGTAGCTCCTACGAGCAGTACTTC. This sequence encodes CASSTRDGSSYEQYF.

This clonotype was found a few times. The chain combines TRBV7-2 with TRBJ2-3; D unclear. V was pared by 5 bases and J by 11 bases, with 17 bases between. The CDR3 is made up of 13 amino acids. Germline values: CDR1 SGHTA, CDR2 FQGNSA. This chain's CDR3 is CASSPWRDNEQYF. CDR3 DNA sequence: TGTGCCAGCAGCCCCTGGAGAGACAATGAGCAGTATTTT.